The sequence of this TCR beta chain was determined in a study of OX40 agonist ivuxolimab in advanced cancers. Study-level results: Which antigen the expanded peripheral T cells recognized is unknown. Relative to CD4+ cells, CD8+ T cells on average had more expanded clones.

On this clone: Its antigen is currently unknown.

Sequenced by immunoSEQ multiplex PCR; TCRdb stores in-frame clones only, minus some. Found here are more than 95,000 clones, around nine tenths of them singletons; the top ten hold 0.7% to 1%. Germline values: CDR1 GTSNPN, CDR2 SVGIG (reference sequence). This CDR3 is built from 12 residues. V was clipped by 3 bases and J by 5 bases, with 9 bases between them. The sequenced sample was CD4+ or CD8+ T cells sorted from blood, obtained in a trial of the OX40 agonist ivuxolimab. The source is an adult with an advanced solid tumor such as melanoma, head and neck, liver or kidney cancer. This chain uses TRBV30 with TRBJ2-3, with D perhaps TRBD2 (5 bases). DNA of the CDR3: TGTGCCTGGAGCCTTGGAGGAGATACGCAGTATTTT. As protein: CAWSLGGDTQYF.